A selection of T cell receptor beta chains follows, all from one sample in a study of CD8+CD57+ T cells in acquired aplastic anemia. TCRdb processed the reads anew with MiXCR; each CDR3 protein has one entry. This table holds around 430,000 distinct CDR3 sequences, approximately 32% found once. The specimen was sorted CD4+, CD8+, or CD8+CD57+ T cells (not recorded which) from PBMCs. These receptor sequences come from a human donor with aplastic anemia. Each CDR3 is given without its conserved first and last residue. Each record gives: clone size, J gene, V gene, D gene, CDR3 protein. The D gene is left open where the match is weak. Not all rows give a size; the values are once, few, many and, for expanded clones, a class.

clone size: many
J gene: TRBJ1-5
V gene: TRBV29-1
D gene: -
CDR3 protein: SASSGGGNQPQH

clone size: many
J gene: TRBJ2-7
V gene: TRBV9
D gene: TRBD2
CDR3 protein: ASRPDWTSGEQY

clone size: -
J gene: TRBJ2-5
V gene: TRBV2
D gene: -
CDR3 protein: ASGPGETQY

clone size: many
J gene: TRBJ1-5
V gene: TRBV15
D gene: -
CDR3 protein: ATSIAGYSNQPQH

clone size: many
J gene: TRBJ1-5
V gene: TRBV7-8
D gene: -
CDR3 protein: ASSFGENQPQH

clone size: many
J gene: TRBJ2-3
V gene: TRBV7-3
D gene: -
CDR3 protein: ASSSGTSDTQY

clone size: -
J gene: TRBJ2-3
V gene: TRBV20-1
D gene: TRBD2
CDR3 protein: SAETGTSLTDTQY

clone size: -
J gene: TRBJ1-2
V gene: TRBV10-3
D gene: -
CDR3 protein: ASNLRAGLYGYT

clone size: -
J gene: TRBJ2-1
V gene: TRBV19
D gene: TRBD2
CDR3 protein: ASSGTSGTPPYNEQF

clone size: few
J gene: TRBJ2-7
V gene: TRBV11-1
D gene: -
CDR3 protein: ASSQPRGVFTYEQY

clone size: many
J gene: TRBJ2-1
V gene: TRBV25-1
D gene: -
CDR3 protein: ASSAPPQGYEQF

clone size: -
J gene: TRBJ1-5
V gene: TRBV6-1
D gene: TRBD1
CDR3 protein: ASSLWDRSNQPQH

clone size: -
J gene: TRBJ2-2
V gene: TRBV30
D gene: -
CDR3 protein: AWLVESSGELF

clone size: once
J gene: TRBJ2-2
V gene: TRBV28
D gene: -
CDR3 protein: ASSGSGTSAGELF

clone size: many
J gene: TRBJ1-1
V gene: TRBV10-3
D gene: TRBD1
CDR3 protein: AITSQGTGNTEAF

clone size: few
J gene: TRBJ1-2
V gene: TRBV12-3/TRBV12-4
D gene: -
CDR3 protein: ASRLRDSEANYGYT

clone size: many
J gene: TRBJ1-2
V gene: TRBV20-1
D gene: -
CDR3 protein: SARFLDTAVDYT

clone size: many
J gene: TRBJ2-7
V gene: TRBV19
D gene: TRBD2
CDR3 protein: ASSRGLGNYEQY

clone size: many
J gene: TRBJ2-1
V gene: TRBV29-1
D gene: -
CDR3 protein: SVVSGNNEQF

clone size: -
J gene: TRBJ2-7
V gene: TRBV5-4
D gene: TRBD1
CDR3 protein: ASSWQGQGGYEQY

clone size: few
J gene: TRBJ1-2
V gene: TRBV25-1
D gene: -
CDR3 protein: ASRVAGFSSGYT

clone size: -
J gene: TRBJ2-3
V gene: TRBV4-2
D gene: TRBD1
CDR3 protein: ASSQAGTVTDTQY

clone size: once
J gene: TRBJ1-2
V gene: TRBV13
D gene: -
CDR3 protein: ASSPLEGPLYGYT

clone size: -
J gene: TRBJ1-4
V gene: TRBV19
D gene: -
CDR3 protein: ASSIQGFGEKLF

clone size: few
J gene: TRBJ1-2
V gene: TRBV3-1
D gene: -
CDR3 protein: ASRGDKTLGYT